These T cell receptor beta chains were read from a single sample in a study of blood T cell repertoires in COVID-19. Libraries were prepared by immunoSEQ multiplex PCR; TCRdb keeps only in-frame clonotypes and omits some of them. The sample contains roughly 300,000 clones, 75% to 85% of which appear only once. The sample consisted of peripheral blood. The origin of the receptors is a human donor in a cohort sampled during active COVID-19. Each CDR3 is given with its conserved first and last residue. The D gene is left open where the match is weak. Size is omitted from some rows. Given values are once, few, many or a class for expanded clones.

J gene	V gene	clone size	D gene	CDR3 length	CDR3 protein	CDR3 DNA
TRBJ2-5	TRBV3-1/TRBV3-2	once	TRBD1	17	CASSQEYGQGVLETQYF	TGTGCCAGCAGCCAAGAGTACGGACAGGGGGTTTTAGAGACCCAGTACTTC
TRBJ2-5	TRBV28	.	TRBD2	16	CASSPIPGLVEETQYF	TGTGCCAGCAGTCCGATACCGGGACTAGTGGAGGAGACCCAGTACTTC
TRBJ2-3	TRBV10-1	.	.	11	CASSDGDTQYF	TGCGCCAGCAGTGACGGGGATACGCAGTATTTT
TRBJ1-6	TRBV4-2	once	.	15	CASTPERGRGSPLHF	TGTGCCAGCACCCCCGAAAGAGGGCGTGGATCACCCCTCCACTTT
TRBJ1-1	TRBV4-1	.	.	15	CASSQAAGGNTEAFF	TGCGCCAGCAGCCAAGCCGCAGGTGGAAACACTGAAGCTTTCTTT
TRBJ2-3	TRBV24-1	.	.	11	CATSDRRTQYF	TGTGCCACCAGTGATCGGCGGACGCAGTATTTT
TRBJ2-7	TRBV10-3	.	TRBD1	13	CATLGTGGREQYF	TGTGCCACCCTCGGGACAGGGGGCCGGGAGCAGTACTTC
TRBJ1-5	TRBV9	once	.	16	CASSVGAGGGNQPQHF	TGTGCCAGCAGCGTAGGTGCGGGGGGCGGGAATCAGCCCCAGCATTTT
TRBJ1-1	TRBV27	.	TRBD1	15	CASNPKGARNTEAFF	TGTGCCAGCAACCCCAAGGGGGCCCGGAACACTGAAGCTTTCTTT
TRBJ2-2	TRBV6-5	.	.	15	CASSNTGRNTGELFF	TGTGCCAGCAGTAATACAGGGAGGAACACCGGGGAGCTGTTTTTT
TRBJ1-3	TRBV11-2	.	.	15	CASSALQGRGDTIYF	TGTGCCAGCAGCGCACTTCAGGGGCGTGGAGACACCATATATTTT
TRBJ1-1	TRBV19	.	TRBD1	13	CASKPTGGGEAFF	TGTGCCAGTAAGCCTACAGGGGGAGGTGAAGCTTTCTTT
TRBJ2-7	TRBV5-6	.	.	13	CASSLFSKYEQYF	TGTGCCAGCAGCTTGTTCAGTAAATACGAGCAGTACTTC
TRBJ2-3	TRBV7-6	once	.	14	CASSLVGEADTQYF	TGTGCCAGCAGCTTAGTAGGCGAGGCAGATACGCAGTATTTT